The 10 T cell receptor beta chains below were found in one sample sequenced in a study of CD8 T cells in Susac syndrome. Reverse transcription of roughly 0.45 to 1 ug RNA used random hexamers. One entry per CDR3 protein, called by TCRdb with MiXCR from the immunoSEQ multiplex PCR reads. The sample gives roughly 120,000 distinct CDR3 sequences, approximately 93% of which show up once; approximately 0.093% is in the top ten. Sequenced material: CD4+ T cells from PBMCs. These receptors originate from a human donor with multiple sclerosis.

V is TRBV12-3 or TRBV12-4 and J is TRBJ2-7, with D possibly matching TRBD2 (6 bases). Trimming shortened V by 3 bases and J by 2 bases, and 14 bases separated the two germline ends. The CDR3 spans 15 residues. The CDR3 is CASSFPGTQTYEQYF. The DNA for the CDR3 is TGTGCCAGCAGTTTTCCCGGGACTCAGACCTACGAGCAGTACTTC.

The V and J genes are TRBV11-3 and TRBJ2-3; D unresolved. This CDR3 has 16 amino acids. The V gene's germline CDR1 is SGHNT and CDR2 YENEEA. V gave up 1 base and J gave up 1 base, with 12 bases separating them. CDR3 nucleotides: TGTGCCAGCAGCTTAGGACACACCGGTCGCACAGATACGCAGTATTTT. This gives the protein CASSLGHTGRTDTQYF.

The chain recombines TRBV5-4 with TRBJ1-2; D is ambiguous. This CDR3 has 12 amino acids. Germline loops: CDR1 SGHNT, CDR2 YYREEE (reference sequence). Deletions cut 5 bases from V and 5 bases from J, with 10 bases between. This CDR3 is CASRRWTYGYTF. The CDR3 DNA sequence: TGTGCCAGCAGACGCTGGACTTATGGCTACACCTTC.

In its sample, this clonotype was seen once. The rearrangement joins TRBV27 to TRBJ1-6; D is ambiguous. In germline, CDR1 is MNHEY, CDR2 SMNVEV (reference sequence). The CDR3 runs 14 residues. Trimming stripped 6 bases from V and 0 bases from J, with 6 bases between. The CDR3 is CASRGYSYNSPLHF. CDR3 DNA: TGTGCCAGCAGAGGCTACTCCTATAATTCACCCCTCCACTTT.

This sequence joins TRBV12-3 or TRBV12-4 and TRBJ2-7; D gene uncertain. The CDR3 consists of 14 residues. V was trimmed by 3 bases and J by 5 bases, leaving 14 bases between them. CDR3 residues: CASSFPQGSDEQYF. CDR3 nucleotide sequence: TGTGCCAGCAGTTTTCCACAAGGATCCGACGAGCAGTACTTC.

CDR3 sequence reads: CASREQGQSYNEQFF. The CDR3 nucleotides are TGTGCCAGCAGGGAACAGGGACAATCCTACAATGAGCAGTTCTTC. The V and J genes are TRBV2 and TRBJ2-1, with a tentative D call TRBD1 (6 bases). Germline values: CDR1 SNHLY, CDR2 FYNNEI. This CDR3 spans 15 amino acids. Trimming pared 6 bases from V and 1 base from J, leaving 13 bases between.

The V gene is TRBV7-2, the J gene TRBJ2-5, with TRBD1 as a possible D gene (5 bases). The CDR3 is 13 residues long. V was cut by 5 bases and J by 5 bases, with 12 bases left in between. Germline CDR1 SGHTA, CDR2 FQGNSA. CDR3 protein: CASSTQGLETQYF. The CDR3 DNA reads TGTGCCAGCAGCACCCAGGGTTTGGAGACCCAGTACTTC.

The rearrangement uses TRBV30 and TRBJ2-7, with TRBD1 as a possible D gene (5 bases). There are 14 residues in the CDR3. The V end was cut by 2 bases, the J end by 3 bases, with 14 bases between. Germline V CDR1 and CDR2: GTSNPN, SVGIG (reference sequence). The CDR3 coding sequence is TGTGCCTGGAGTACCCGGACACAATACTACGAGCAGTACTTC. Its translation: CAWSTRTQYYEQYF. The full variable domain, its missing parts supplied by reference TRBV30 and TRBJ2-7, is SQTIHQWPATLVQPVGSPLSLECTVEGTSNPNLYWYRQAAGRGLQLLFYSVGIGQISSEVPQNLSASRPQDRQFILSSKKLLLSDSGFYLCAWSTRTQYYEQYFGPGTRLTVT.

V is TRBV28 and J is TRBJ2-7; D remains unclear. Germline V gene data show CDR1 as MDHEN and CDR2 as SYDVKM. V was trimmed by 2 bases and J by 5 bases, leaving 10 bases between them. This CDR3 is 13 amino acids long. Written as DNA, the CDR3 is TGTGCCAGCAGTTTAAGGTCGGGTGACGAGCAGTACTTC. As protein: CASSLRSGDEQYF.

The J gene is TRBJ1-1, the V gene TRBV30, with D hard to call. The V gene lost 2 bases and the J gene lost 8 bases, with 9 bases spanning the gap. CDR1 GTSNPN and CDR2 SVGIG come from the germline V gene (reference sequence). The CDR3 extends over 11 amino acids. The CDR3 DNA reads TGTGCCTGGAGTCTCGAGATAGAAGCTTTCTTT. Translating it yields CAWSLEIEAFF.